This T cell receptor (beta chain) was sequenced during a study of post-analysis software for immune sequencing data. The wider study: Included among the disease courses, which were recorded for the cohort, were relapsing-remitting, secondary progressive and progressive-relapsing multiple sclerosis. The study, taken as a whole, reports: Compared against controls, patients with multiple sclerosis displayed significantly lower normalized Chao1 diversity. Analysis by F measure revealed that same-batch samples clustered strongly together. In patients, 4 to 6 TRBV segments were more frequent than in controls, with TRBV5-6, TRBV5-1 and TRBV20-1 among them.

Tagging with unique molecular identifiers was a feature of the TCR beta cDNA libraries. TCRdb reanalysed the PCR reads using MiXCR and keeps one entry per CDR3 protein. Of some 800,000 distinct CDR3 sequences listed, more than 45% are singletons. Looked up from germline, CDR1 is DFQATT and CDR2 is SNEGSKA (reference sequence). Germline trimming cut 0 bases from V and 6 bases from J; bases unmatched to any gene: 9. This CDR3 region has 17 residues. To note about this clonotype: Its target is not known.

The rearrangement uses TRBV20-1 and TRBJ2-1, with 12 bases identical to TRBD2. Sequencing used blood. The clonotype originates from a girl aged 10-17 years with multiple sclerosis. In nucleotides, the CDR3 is TGCAGTGCTAGAGATCGCCTAGCGGGAGGGCCTGGCAATGAGCAGTTCTTC. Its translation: CSARDRLAGGPGNEQFF.